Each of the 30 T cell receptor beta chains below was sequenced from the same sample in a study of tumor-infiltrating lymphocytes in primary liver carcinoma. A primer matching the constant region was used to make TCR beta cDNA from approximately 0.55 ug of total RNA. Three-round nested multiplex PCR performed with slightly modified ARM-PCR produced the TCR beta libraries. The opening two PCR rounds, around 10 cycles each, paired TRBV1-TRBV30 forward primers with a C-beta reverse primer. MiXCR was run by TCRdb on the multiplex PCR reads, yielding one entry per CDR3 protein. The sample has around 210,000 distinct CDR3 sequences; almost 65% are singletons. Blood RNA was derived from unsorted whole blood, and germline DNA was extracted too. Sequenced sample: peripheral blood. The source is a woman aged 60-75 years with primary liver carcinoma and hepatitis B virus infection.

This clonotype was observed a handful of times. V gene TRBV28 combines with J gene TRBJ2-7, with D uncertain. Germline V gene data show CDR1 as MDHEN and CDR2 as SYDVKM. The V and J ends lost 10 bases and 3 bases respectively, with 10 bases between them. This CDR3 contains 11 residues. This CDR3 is CATGTNYEQYF. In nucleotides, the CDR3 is TGTGCCACCGGAACTAACTACGAGCAGTACTTC.

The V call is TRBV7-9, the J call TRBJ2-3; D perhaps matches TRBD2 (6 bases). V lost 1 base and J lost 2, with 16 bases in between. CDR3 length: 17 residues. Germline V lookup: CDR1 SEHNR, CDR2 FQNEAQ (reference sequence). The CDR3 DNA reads TGTGCCAGCAGCTTAGAGCCCGGGGGACTTGTCACAGATACGCAGTATTTT. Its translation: CASSLEPGGLVTDTQYF.

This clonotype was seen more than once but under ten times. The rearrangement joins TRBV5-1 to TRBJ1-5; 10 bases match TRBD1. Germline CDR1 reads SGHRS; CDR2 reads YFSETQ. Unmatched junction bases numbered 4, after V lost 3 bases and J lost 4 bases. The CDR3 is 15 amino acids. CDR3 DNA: TGCGCCAGCAGCTGGGGGACAGGGGTAAATCAGCCCCAGCATTTT. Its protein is CASSWGTGVNQPQHF.

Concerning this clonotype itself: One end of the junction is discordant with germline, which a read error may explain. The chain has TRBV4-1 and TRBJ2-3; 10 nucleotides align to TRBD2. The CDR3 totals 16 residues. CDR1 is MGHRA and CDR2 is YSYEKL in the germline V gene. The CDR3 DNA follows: TGCGCCAGCGGCCAACCATCAGCGGGAGGGGCAGATACGCAGTATTTT. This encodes CASGQPSAGGADTQYF.

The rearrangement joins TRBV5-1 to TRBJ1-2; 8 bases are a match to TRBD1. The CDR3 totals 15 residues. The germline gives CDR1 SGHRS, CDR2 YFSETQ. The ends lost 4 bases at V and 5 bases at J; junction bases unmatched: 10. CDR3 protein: CASSTTGQGPYGYTF. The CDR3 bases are TGCGCCAGCAGCACTACAGGACAGGGCCCATATGGCTACACCTTC.

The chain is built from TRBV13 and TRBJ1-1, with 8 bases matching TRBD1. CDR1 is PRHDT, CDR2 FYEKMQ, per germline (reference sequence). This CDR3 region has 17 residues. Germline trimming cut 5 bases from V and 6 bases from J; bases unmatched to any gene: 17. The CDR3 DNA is TGTGCCAGCAGCGTCGATGTCGGAAGGCAGGGGGCTTCTGAAGCTTTCTTT. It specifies CASSVDVGRQGASEAFF.

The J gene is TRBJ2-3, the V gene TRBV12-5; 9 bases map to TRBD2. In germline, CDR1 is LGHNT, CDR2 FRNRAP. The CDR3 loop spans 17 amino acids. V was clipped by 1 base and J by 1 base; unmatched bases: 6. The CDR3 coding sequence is TGTGCTAGTGGTTTGGAGACTAGCGGAAGTCGCACAGATACGCAGTATTTT. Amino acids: CASGLETSGSRTDTQYF.

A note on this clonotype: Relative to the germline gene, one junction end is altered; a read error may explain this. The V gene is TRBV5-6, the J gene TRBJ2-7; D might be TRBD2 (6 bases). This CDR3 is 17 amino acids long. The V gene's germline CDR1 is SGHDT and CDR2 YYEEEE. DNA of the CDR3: TGTACCAGCAGCTTGAGGTCGTTGGGCGGGATCACCTACGAGCAGTACTTC. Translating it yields CTSSLRSLGGITYEQYF.

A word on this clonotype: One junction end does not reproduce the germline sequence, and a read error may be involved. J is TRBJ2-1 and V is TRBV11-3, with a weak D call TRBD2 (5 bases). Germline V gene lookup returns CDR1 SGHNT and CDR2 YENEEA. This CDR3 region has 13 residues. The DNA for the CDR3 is TGTGCCAGCAGCGCTAGCTCCTACAATGAGCGGTTTTTC. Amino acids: CASSASSYNERFF.

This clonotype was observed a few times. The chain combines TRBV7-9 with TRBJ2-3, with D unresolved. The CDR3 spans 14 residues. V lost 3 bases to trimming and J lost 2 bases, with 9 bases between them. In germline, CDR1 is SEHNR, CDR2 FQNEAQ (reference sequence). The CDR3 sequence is CASSFAAATDTQYF. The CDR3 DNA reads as TGTGCCAGCAGCTTCGCAGCCGCCACAGATACGCAGTATTTT. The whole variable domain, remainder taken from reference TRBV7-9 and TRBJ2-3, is DTGVSQNPRHKITKRGQNVTFRCDPISEHNRLYWYRQTLGQGPEFLTYFQNEAQLEKSRLLSDRFSAERPKGSFSTLEIQRTEQGDSAMYLCASSFAAATDTQYFGPGTRLTVL.

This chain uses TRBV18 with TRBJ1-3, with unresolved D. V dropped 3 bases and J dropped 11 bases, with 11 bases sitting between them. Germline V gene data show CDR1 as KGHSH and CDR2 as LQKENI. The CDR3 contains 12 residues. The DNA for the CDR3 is TGTGCCAGCTCACCCCGGGATTCGGCCATATATTTT. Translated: CASSPRDSAIYF.

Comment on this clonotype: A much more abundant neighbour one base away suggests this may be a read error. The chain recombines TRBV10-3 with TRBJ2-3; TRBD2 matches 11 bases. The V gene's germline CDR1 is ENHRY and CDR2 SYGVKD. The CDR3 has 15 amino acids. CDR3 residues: CVISGTSGGADTQYF. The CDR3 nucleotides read TGTGTCATCAGTGGGACTAGCGGAGGGGCAGATACGCAGTATTTT.

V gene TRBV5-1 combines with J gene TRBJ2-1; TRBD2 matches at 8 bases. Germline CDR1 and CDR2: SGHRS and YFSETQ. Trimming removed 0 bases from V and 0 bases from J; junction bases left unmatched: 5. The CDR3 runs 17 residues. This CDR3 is CASSLVPAGGSYNEQFF. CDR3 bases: TGCGCCAGCAGCTTGGTACCCGCGGGGGGCTCCTACAATGAGCAGTTCTTC. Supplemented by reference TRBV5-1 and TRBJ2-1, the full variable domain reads KAGVTQTPRYLIKTRGQQVTLSCSPISGHRSVSWYQQTPGQGLQFLFEYFSETQRNKGNFPGRFSGRQFSNSRSEMNVSTLELGDSALYLCASSLVPAGGSYNEQFFGPGTRLTVL.

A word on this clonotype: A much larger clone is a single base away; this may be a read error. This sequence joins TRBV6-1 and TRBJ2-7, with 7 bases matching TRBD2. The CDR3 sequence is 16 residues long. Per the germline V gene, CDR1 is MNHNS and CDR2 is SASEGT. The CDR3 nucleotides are TGTGCCAGCAGTACCTCTAGCGGATTCAGCTCCTACAAGCAGTACTTC. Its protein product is CASSTSSGFSSYKQYF.

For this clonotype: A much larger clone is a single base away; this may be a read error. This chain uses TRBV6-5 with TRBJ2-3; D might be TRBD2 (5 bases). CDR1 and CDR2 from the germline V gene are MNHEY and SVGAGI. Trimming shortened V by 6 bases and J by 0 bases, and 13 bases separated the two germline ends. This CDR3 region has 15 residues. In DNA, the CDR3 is TGTGCCAGCAGCAGAATGGAGGTCAGCACAGATACGCAGTATTTT. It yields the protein CASSRMEVSTDTQYF.

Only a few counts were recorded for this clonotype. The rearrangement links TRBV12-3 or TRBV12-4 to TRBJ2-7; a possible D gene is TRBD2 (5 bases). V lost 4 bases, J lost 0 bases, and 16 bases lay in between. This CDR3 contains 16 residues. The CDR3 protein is CASSSWTPVPSYEQYF. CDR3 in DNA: TGTGCCAGCAGTTCCTGGACTCCTGTGCCCTCCTACGAGCAGTACTTC.

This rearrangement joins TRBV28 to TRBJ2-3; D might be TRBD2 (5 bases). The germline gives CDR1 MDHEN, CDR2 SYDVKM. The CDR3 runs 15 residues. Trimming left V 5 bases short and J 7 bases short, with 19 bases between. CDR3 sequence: CASSPTSEGSHTQYF. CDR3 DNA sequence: TGTGCCAGCAGTCCGACGTCTGAGGGCTCACATACGCAGTATTTT.

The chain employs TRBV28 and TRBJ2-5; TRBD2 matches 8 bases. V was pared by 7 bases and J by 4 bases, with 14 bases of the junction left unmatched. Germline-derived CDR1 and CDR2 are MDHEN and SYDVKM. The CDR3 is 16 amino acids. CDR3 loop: CASTEGGLVGGETQYF. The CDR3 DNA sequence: TGTGCCAGCACCGAAGGGGGACTAGTGGGAGGAGAGACCCAGTACTTC.

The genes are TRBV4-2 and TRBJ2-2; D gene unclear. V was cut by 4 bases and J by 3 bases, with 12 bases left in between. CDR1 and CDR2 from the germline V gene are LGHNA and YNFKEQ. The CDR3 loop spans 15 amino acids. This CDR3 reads CASSPTARDTGELFF. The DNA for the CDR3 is TGTGCCAGCAGCCCCACAGCGAGAGACACCGGGGAGCTGTTTTTT.

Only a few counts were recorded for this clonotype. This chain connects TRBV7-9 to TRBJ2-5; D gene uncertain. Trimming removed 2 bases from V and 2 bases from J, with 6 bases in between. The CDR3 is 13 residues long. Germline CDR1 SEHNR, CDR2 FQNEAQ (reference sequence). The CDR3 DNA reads TGTGCCAGCAGCTTATGGCGGCAAGAGACCCAGTACTTC. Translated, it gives CASSLWRQETQYF.

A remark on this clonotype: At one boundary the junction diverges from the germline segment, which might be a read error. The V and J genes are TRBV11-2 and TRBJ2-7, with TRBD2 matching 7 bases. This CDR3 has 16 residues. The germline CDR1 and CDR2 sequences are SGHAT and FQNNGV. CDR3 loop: CASSLASGGGGYEQYF. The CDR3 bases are TGTGCCAGCAGCCTAGCGTCGGGGGGAGGAGGCTACGAACAGTACTTC.

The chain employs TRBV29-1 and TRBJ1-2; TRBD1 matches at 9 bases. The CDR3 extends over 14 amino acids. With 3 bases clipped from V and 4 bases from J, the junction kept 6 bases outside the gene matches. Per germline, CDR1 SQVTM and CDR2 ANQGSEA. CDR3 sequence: CSVEVGTGSYGYTF. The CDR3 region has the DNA TGCAGCGTTGAGGTCGGGACAGGGTCCTATGGCTACACCTTC. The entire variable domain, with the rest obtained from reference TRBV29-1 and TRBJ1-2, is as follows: SAVISQKPSRDICQRGTSLTIQCQVDSQVTMMFWYRQQPGQSLTLIATANQGSEATYESGFVIDKFPISRPNLTFSTLTVSNMSPEDSSIYLCSVEVGTGSYGYTFGSGTRLTVV.

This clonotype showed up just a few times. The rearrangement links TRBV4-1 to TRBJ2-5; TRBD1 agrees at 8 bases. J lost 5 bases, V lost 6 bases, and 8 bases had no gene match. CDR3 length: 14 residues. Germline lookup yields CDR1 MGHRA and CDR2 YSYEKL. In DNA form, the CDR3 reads TGCGCCAGCAGTCAACGGGACAGGTTCGAGACCCAGTACTTC. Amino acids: CASSQRDRFETQYF.

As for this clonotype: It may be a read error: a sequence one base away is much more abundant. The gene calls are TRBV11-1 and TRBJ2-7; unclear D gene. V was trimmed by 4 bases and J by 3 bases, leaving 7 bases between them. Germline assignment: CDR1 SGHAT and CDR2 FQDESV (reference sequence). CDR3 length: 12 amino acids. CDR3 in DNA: TGTGCCAGCAGCTCCTACAGCTACGAGCAGTACTTC. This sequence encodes CASSSYSYEQYF. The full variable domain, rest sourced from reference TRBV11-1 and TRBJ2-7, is EAEVAQSPRYKITEKSQAVAFWCDPISGHATLYWYRQILGQGPELLVQFQDESVVDDSQLPKDRFSAERLKGVDSTLKIQPAELGDSAMYLCASSSYSYEQYFGPGTRLTVT.

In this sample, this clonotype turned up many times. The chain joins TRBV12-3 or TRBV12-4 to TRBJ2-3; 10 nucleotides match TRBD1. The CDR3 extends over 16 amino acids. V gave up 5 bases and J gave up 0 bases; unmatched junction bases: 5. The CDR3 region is CASSARQGASTDTQYF. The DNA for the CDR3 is TGTGCCAGCAGTGCCCGACAGGGGGCGAGCACAGATACGCAGTATTTT.

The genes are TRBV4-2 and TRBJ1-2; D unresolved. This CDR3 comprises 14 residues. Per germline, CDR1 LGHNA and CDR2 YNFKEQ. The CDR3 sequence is CTNSQERRENGYTF. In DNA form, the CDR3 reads TGTACCAACAGCCAAGAGCGACGGGAGAATGGCTACACCTTC.

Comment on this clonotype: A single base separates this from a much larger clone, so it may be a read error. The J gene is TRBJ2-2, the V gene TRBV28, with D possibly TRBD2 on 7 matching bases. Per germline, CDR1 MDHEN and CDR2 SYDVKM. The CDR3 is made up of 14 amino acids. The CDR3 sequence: CASSRGGGTGDLFF. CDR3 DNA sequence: TGTGCCAGCAGCAGAGGGGGGGGGACCGGGGACCTGTTTTTT.

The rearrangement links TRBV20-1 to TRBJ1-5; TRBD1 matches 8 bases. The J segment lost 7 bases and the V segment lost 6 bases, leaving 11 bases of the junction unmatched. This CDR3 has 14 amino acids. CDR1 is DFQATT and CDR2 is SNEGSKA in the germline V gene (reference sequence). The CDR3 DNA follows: TGCAGTGCCAGGGGGCAGGGGGCGCGGCAGCCCCAGCATTTT. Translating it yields CSARGQGARQPQHF.

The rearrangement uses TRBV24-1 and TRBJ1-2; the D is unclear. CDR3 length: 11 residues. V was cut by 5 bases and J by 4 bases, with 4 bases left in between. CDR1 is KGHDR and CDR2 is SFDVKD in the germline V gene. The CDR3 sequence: CATSGIYGYTF. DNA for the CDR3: TGTGCCACCAGTGGAATCTATGGCTACACCTTC.

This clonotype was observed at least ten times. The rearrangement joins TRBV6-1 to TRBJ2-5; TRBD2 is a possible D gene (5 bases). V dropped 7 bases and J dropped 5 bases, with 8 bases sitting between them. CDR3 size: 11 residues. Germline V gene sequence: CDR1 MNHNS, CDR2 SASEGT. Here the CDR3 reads CASTGLETQYF. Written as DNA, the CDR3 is TGTGCCAGCACGGGGTTGGAGACCCAGTACTTC.